One sample yielded the 26 T cell receptor beta chains listed below, sequenced in a study of response to subunit inactivated influenza vaccine. TCRdb called the RT-PCR reads again in MiXCR, with one record for every CDR3 protein. Altogether roughly 500,000 distinct CDR3 sequences are present, approximately 20% being singletons, with the ten largest covering 2.5% to 3.5%. These data also featured in a second study, about T cells expressing NK-cell markers. That study reports: The cDNA for TCR beta came from 5'RACE template switching with UMIs.

This sample comprised CD4+ T cells sorted from PBMCs, obtained 11 to 12 days after vaccination. The source of these receptors is a man aged 50 or older who received an inactivated influenza vaccine.

A few counts support this clonotype. V and J are TRBV7-2 and TRBJ1-6, with a tentative D call TRBD1 (5 bases). The length of the CDR3 is 16 residues. Trimming cost V 1 base and J 0 bases, with 7 bases left between them. Looked up from germline, CDR1 is SGHTA and CDR2 is FQGNSA. The CDR3 region has the DNA TGTGCCAGCAGCTTAGGCAGGGTCTCCTATAATTCACCCCTCCACTTT. Encoded protein: CASSLGRVSYNSPLHF.

V usage is TRBV18 and J usage is TRBJ2-4; D might be TRBD1 (6 bases). V was shortened by 3 bases and J by 1 base, with 28 bases between the two germline ends. The CDR3 spans 21 residues. CDR1 is KGHSH and CDR2 is LQKENI in the germline V gene. The CDR3 DNA follows: TGTGCCAGCTCACCGACCCCGGTTGTACAGGGTCGCCTATCGGCCAAAAACATTCAGTACTTC. Amino acids: CASSPTPVVQGRLSAKNIQYF. Together with reference TRBV18 and TRBJ2-4, the CDR3 gives the full variable domain: NAGVMQNPRHLVRRRGQEARLRCSPMKGHSHVYWYRQLPEEGLKFMVYLQKENIIDESGMPKERFSAEFPKEGPSILRIQQVVRGDSAAYFCASSPTPVVQGRLSAKNIQYFGAGTRLSVL.

This clonotype was detected once. The chain links TRBV4-1 to TRBJ2-1, with 9 bases that match TRBD2. The CDR3 length is 18 residues. Germline V gene sequence: CDR1 MGHRA, CDR2 YSYEKL. V was pared by 4 bases and J by 3 bases, with 13 bases of the junction left unmatched. The CDR3 is CASSRASSGAANYNEQFF. Here the CDR3 DNA reads TGCGCCAGCAGCCGAGCCTCTAGCGGGGCCGCCAACTACAATGAGCAGTTCTTC.

The chain couples TRBV27 to TRBJ2-3; D may be TRBD1 (5 bases). Germline V CDR1 and CDR2: MNHEY, SMNVEV (reference sequence). V shed 4 bases and J shed 7 bases, with 9 bases lying between them. The CDR3 loop spans 12 amino acids. The CDR3 loop is CASSSQGYTQYF. The CDR3 DNA reads TGTGCCAGCAGTTCCCAGGGTTATACGCAGTATTTT.

This clonotype was seen more than once but under ten times. This chain connects TRBV9 to TRBJ2-7; TRBD2 matches at 9 bases. Looked up from germline, CDR1 is SGDLS and CDR2 is YYNGEE. The CDR3 runs to 15 residues. The V gene end was trimmed by 3 bases and the J gene end by 3 bases; junction bases not matched to a gene: 7. The CDR3 sequence: CASSEGLAGSYEQYF. As DNA, the CDR3 is TGTGCCAGCAGCGAGGGGCTAGCGGGGAGCTACGAGCAGTACTTC.

This clonotype was counted between two and nine times. This CDR3 is CASTNHGTGLETQYF. CDR3 nucleotides: TGTGCCAGCACTAACCATGGGACAGGGCTGGAGACCCAGTACTTC. The rearrangement joins TRBV5-8 to TRBJ2-5, with 9 nucleotides matching TRBD1. Germline trimming cut 6 bases from V and 5 bases from J; bases unmatched to any gene: 11. Germline V gives CDR1 SGHTS, CDR2 YDEGEE. This CDR3 comprises 15 residues.

This clonotype was found a few times. V gene TRBV12-3 or TRBV12-4 combines with J gene TRBJ1-1, with D possibly being TRBD1 (6 bases). V was cut by 5 bases and J by 0 bases, with 10 bases left in between. The CDR3 sequence is 14 residues long. The CDR3: CASSRDILNTEAFF. In DNA, the CDR3 is TGTGCCAGCAGTAGGGACATACTGAACACTGAAGCTTTCTTT.

V and J are TRBV7-3 and TRBJ2-1; 11 nucleotides line up with TRBD2. Germline V gene data show CDR1 as SGHTA and CDR2 as FQGTGA. V shed 1 base, J shed 9 bases, and the junction held 11 bases outside the gene matches. The CDR3 covers 17 residues. The CDR3 region has the DNA TGTGCCAGCAGCTTAATCCCGACTAGCGGGAAAACCGGTGAGCAGTTCTTC. It encodes CASSLIPTSGKTGEQFF.

The J gene is TRBJ2-5, the V gene TRBV18, with no clear D. V was trimmed by 2 bases and J by 4 bases, leaving 14 bases between them. The CDR3 is made up of 15 amino acids. Germline values: CDR1 KGHSH, CDR2 LQKENI. The DNA for the CDR3 is TGTGCCAGCTCACCAACCCTTTCATCGGCAGAGACCCAGTACTTC. Translating it yields CASSPTLSSAETQYF. Full variable domain (missing parts from reference TRBV18 and TRBJ2-5): NAGVMQNPRHLVRRRGQEARLRCSPMKGHSHVYWYRQLPEEGLKFMVYLQKENIIDESGMPKERFSAEFPKEGPSILRIQQVVRGDSAAYFCASSPTLSSAETQYFGPGTRLLVL.

This clonotype was seen a few times. The rearrangement joins TRBV7-9 to TRBJ2-6, with D perhaps matching TRBD1 or TRBD2 (5 bases each). Germline CDR1 and CDR2: SEHNR and FQNEAQ (reference sequence). The CDR3 loop spans 15 amino acids. Trimming took 3 bases from V and 2 from J, leaving 8 bases between them. The CDR3 nucleotides read TGTGCCAGCAGCTTTGGGGGTACTGGGGCCAACGTCCTGACTTTC. This translates into CASSFGGTGANVLTF.

This clonotype was seen more than once but under ten times. The chain recombines TRBV7-3 with TRBJ2-7; the match to TRBD1 covers 8 bases. V lost 2 bases to trimming and J lost 5 bases; unmatched junction nucleotides: 5. CDR1 SGHTA and CDR2 FQGTGA come from the germline V gene. This CDR3 has 14 residues. The CDR3 bases are TGTGCCAGCAGCTTACGTTCAGGGGGCAACGAGCAGTACTTC. Encoded protein: CASSLRSGGNEQYF.

The V gene is TRBV7-8, the J gene TRBJ1-1; no firm D call. V lost 5 bases and J lost 2, with 12 bases in between. Per the germline V gene, CDR1 is SGHVS and CDR2 is FQNEAQ. The CDR3 has 14 amino acids. In nucleotides, the CDR3 is TGTGCCAGCAGCCCCTGGGAGAGAAACACTGAAGCTTTCTTT. Translating gives CASSPWERNTEAFF.

This chain joins TRBV12-3 or TRBV12-4 and TRBJ2-1; 9 nucleotides agree with TRBD2. The CDR3 runs to 14 residues. Trimming at V came to 7 bases and at J to 3 bases, leaving 4 bases not matched to a gene. CDR3 loop: CASTPSGIYNEQFF. CDR3 sequence (DNA): TGTGCCAGCACCCCTAGCGGGATCTACAATGAGCAGTTCTTC.

This clonotype was seen a few times. J is TRBJ2-2 and V is TRBV12-3 or TRBV12-4; 11 bases map to TRBD1. V shed 4 bases and J 4 bases; nucleotides not matched to a gene: 5. This CDR3 is built from 16 residues. CDR3 amino acids: CASSWAGTGGTGELFF. CDR3 coding DNA: TGTGCCAGCAGTTGGGCAGGGACAGGGGGCACCGGGGAGCTGTTTTTT.

V gene TRBV7-9 combines with J gene TRBJ2-7; 8 bases fit TRBD2. The trim removed 3 bases at V and 2 bases at J, leaving 6 bases unmatched. CDR1 is SEHNR and CDR2 is FQNEAQ in the germline V gene (reference sequence). The CDR3 consists of 15 residues. The CDR3 reads CASSLATSVPYEQYF. CDR3 in DNA: TGTGCCAGCAGCTTGGCGACTAGCGTCCCCTACGAGCAGTACTTC.

This clonotype was detected a few times. The V gene is TRBV4-3, the J gene TRBJ1-1; D is perhaps TRBD1 (6 bases). The CDR3 contains 15 residues. Deletions cut 0 bases from V and 1 base from J, with 9 bases between. Germline CDR1 LGHNA, CDR2 YSLEER. In DNA form, the CDR3 reads TGCGCCAGCAGCCAAGATGGGGGGGCGAACACTGAAGCTTTCTTT. Protein: CASSQDGGANTEAFF.

This sequence joins TRBV7-9 and TRBJ1-4; 9 positions agree with TRBD1. The CDR3 is 14 residues long. In germline, CDR1 is SEHNR, CDR2 FQNEAQ (reference sequence). The V segment lost 4 bases and the J segment 7 bases; nucleotides outside the gene matches: 4. The CDR3 region is CASSSMTGGEKLFF. The CDR3 nucleotides are TGTGCCAGCAGCTCAATGACAGGGGGTGAAAAACTGTTTTTT. Combining the CDR3 with reference TRBV7-9 and TRBJ1-4 gives the whole variable domain DTGVSQNPRHKITKRGQNVTFRCDPISEHNRLYWYRQTLGQGPEFLTYFQNEAQLEKSRLLSDRFSAERPKGSFSTLEIQRTEQGDSAMYLCASSSMTGGEKLFFGSGTQLSVL.

The chain combines TRBV7-2 with TRBJ2-7; 9 bases line up with TRBD2. CDR1 and CDR2 from the germline V gene are SGHTA and FQGNSA. The V segment lost 5 bases and the J segment 6 bases; nucleotides outside the gene matches: 8. This CDR3 has 14 amino acids. The CDR3 DNA follows: TGTGCCAGCAGCCCGTGGGCGGGAGGGGGCGAGCAGTACTTC. Translated: CASSPWAGGGEQYF.

This clonotype was picked up a small number of times. The V and J genes are TRBV7-2 and TRBJ1-6; TRBD1 might be the D (6 bases). Germline V CDR1 and CDR2: SGHTA, FQGNSA. This CDR3 has 14 residues. V was trimmed by 8 bases and J by 4 bases, leaving 12 bases between them. CDR3 sequence: CASDSGAYNSPLHF. The CDR3 bases are TGTGCCAGCGACTCGGGGGCTTATAATTCACCCCTCCACTTT.

This clonotype has more than one count but fewer than ten. The chain combines TRBV9 with TRBJ2-3; 12 bases agree with TRBD2. Germline lookup yields CDR1 SGDLS and CDR2 YYNGEE. The junction had 2 bases not matched to a gene; V was cut back by 0 bases and J by 3 bases. CDR3 length: 16 amino acids. The CDR3 loop is CASSVGLAGVTDTQYF. CDR3 DNA sequence: TGTGCCAGCAGCGTAGGACTAGCGGGAGTAACAGATACGCAGTATTTT.

This clonotype was detected a few times. The chain has TRBV6-2 or TRBV6-3 and TRBJ2-2; perhaps TRBD1 as D (6 bases). The CDR3 has 15 amino acids. The V gene's germline CDR1 is MNHEY and CDR2 SVGEGT. The V end was cut by 7 bases, the J end by 1 base, with 13 bases between. The DNA for the CDR3 is TGTGCCAGCAATGAACCGACAGGGAACACCGGGGAGCTGTTTTTT. This codes for CASNEPTGNTGELFF.

This clonotype was picked up a small number of times. The chain recombines TRBV6-2 or TRBV6-3 with TRBJ2-3, with D uncertain. Trimming shortened V by 6 bases and J by 3 bases, and 16 bases separated the two germline ends. The length of the CDR3 is 15 residues. CDR1 is MNHEY and CDR2 is SVGEGT in the germline V gene. The CDR3 region has the DNA TGTGCCAGCAGGAGGACGAACTCGCCTACAGATACGCAGTATTTT. Its protein is CASRRTNSPTDTQYF.

The chain couples TRBV29-1 to TRBJ1-1; D may be TRBD1 (5 bases). This CDR3 has 13 residues. Germline values: CDR1 SQVTM, CDR2 ANQGSEA. The germline V and J ends were trimmed by 6 bases and 6 bases, with 17 bases remaining between them. The CDR3 sequence: CSVAKQAGAEAFF. For the CDR3, the DNA is TGCAGCGTGGCCAAACAGGCTGGCGCTGAAGCTTTCTTT. Drawing the rest from reference TRBV29-1 and TRBJ1-1, the complete variable domain is SAVISQKPSRDICQRGTSLTIQCQVDSQVTMMFWYRQQPGQSLTLIATANQGSEATYESGFVIDKFPISRPNLTFSTLTVSNMSPEDSSIYLCSVAKQAGAEAFFGQGTRLTVV.

The rearrangement uses TRBV15 and TRBJ2-5, with D possibly matching TRBD1 (5 bases). This CDR3 has 14 residues. Germline V gives CDR1 LNHNV, CDR2 YYDKDF (reference sequence). Trimming stripped 1 base from V and 4 bases from J, with 10 bases between. The CDR3 sequence is CATSRGGLPETQYF. In nucleotides, the CDR3 is TGTGCCACCAGCAGAGGGGGCCTCCCAGAGACCCAGTACTTC.

This clonotype was recorded a few times. The chain carries TRBV20-1 and TRBJ2-3, with 12 bases lining up with TRBD1. CDR1 DFQATT and CDR2 SNEGSKA come from the germline V gene (reference sequence). The CDR3 is 17 residues long. The J segment lost 4 bases and the V segment lost 6 bases, leaving 14 bases of the junction unmatched. The chain's CDR3 is CSAAGGDRGRIADTQYF. CDR3 nucleotide sequence: TGCAGTGCAGCAGGGGGGGACAGGGGGCGAATTGCAGATACGCAGTATTTT.

V gene TRBV6-2 or TRBV6-3 combines with J gene TRBJ1-6, with D uncertain. The CDR3 sequence is 12 residues long. V lost 2 bases and J 9 bases, leaving 5 bases between the germline ends. Germline V gene lookup returns CDR1 MNHEY and CDR2 SVGEGT. Here the CDR3 DNA reads TGTGCCAGCAGTTACCAGATTTCACCCCTCCACTTT. Protein: CASSYQISPLHF.